This T cell receptor beta chain was recorded in a study of beta chain features in type 1 diabetes (dated by TCRdb to the late 2010s). Regarding the study in general: Patients and healthy donors did not differ in mean age, gender distribution, total cell number or subset yield. A total of 85 million to 140 million sorted cells were examined across all samples, and a strong correlation was observed between cell number per subset and RNA yield. The study compared TCRB repertoires of sorted circulating CD4+ T cell subsets between recently diagnosed type 1 diabetes patients and matched healthy donors. Regulatory and stem cell-like memory subsets were obtained from only 8 patients and roughly 8 healthy donors, while naive and central memory subsets were obtained from all 30 or so donors.

Overall study results and their limits: Type 1 diabetes patients showed a moderate but significant shortening of TCRB CDR3 length in all four CD4+ subsets. PCR might favor shorter templates, but patient and control samples were amplified and corrected together, so any skew would affect both groups equally. At VDJ recombination sites, patients with type 1 diabetes made fewer insertions and deleted more nucleotides, a pattern implying thymic rearrangement abnormalities. Because the HLA sub-analyses included only small numbers of individuals, any influence of HLA type on TCRB rearrangement was left unresolved. Naive, central memory and regulatory TCRB repertoires appeared more similar among patients than among healthy donors. Sequencing cDNA rather than genomic DNA could over-represent highly expressing activated cells, although activation and CD3 levels did not differ between groups.

Each donor gave one peripheral blood draw, about 110 mL on average, collected into heparinised tubes. A BD FACSAria II was used to sort naive, central memory, regulatory and stem cell-like memory CD4+ T cells with a panel that included CD45RO, CCR7, CD25, CD127, CD95 and CD27. All sorted populations exceeded 95% purity. PBMCs were isolated immediately by Lymphoprep density gradient centrifugation and stained directly without culture. To minimize batch effects, samples were stained and sorted in pairs, one healthy donor with one patient per experiment. The High Capacity cDNA Reverse Transcription Kit was used to reverse transcribe all of the isolated RNA, meaning that expressed TCRB transcripts were what got sequenced. Naive, central memory and regulatory T cell samples underwent deep immunoSEQ sequencing, averaging roughly 3.5 million total reads per sample. Sorted cells were lysed in RLT buffer, and RNA was extracted using DNase-treated RNeasy Micro or Mini kits according to cell number. To prevent cross-contamination, every cell subset was processed on its own, while patient and healthy donor samples were processed together. TCRB sequences were amplified from cDNA with the immunoSEQ multiplex PCR, producing 87-bp fragments spanning the CDR3 region. Sequencing of the amplicons was done on the Illumina HiSeq platform. As for how the authors treated the data: Synthetic template baselines were used to correct PCR bias computationally, reads within Hamming distance 2 were collapsed, and singletons that could not be merged were discarded. Reads were aligned against IMGT so that V, D and J genes, CDR3 length and insertions or deletions at six rearrangement sites could be assigned. Within each subset, clonotype counts were normalized to sorted cell number, and only after that were true diversity and Gini coefficients computed with the tcR R package. The overlap coefficient, calculated on TCRB nucleotide sequences, was used to quantify repertoire sharing. Out-of-frame TCRB sequences from naive cells were analyzed to stand in for the pre-selection repertoire. TCRdb limited this immuneACCESS table to in-frame rearrangements with V and J called. A share of clones is missing; checked studies link under half to unresolved V genes, and the rest is unexplained. V, J and clone size derive from that table, while D and trimming were established from the DNA sequence. The sample table records 970,000 or so clones; roughly 16% of these occur just once. The top ten clones comprise around 0.02% of the sample.

This clone was seen a few times. Which antigen it targets is not known. No base quality values were provided; no much bigger clone lies one nucleotide off. Different DNA sequences within this sample yield the same CDR3. Germline trimming: 4 bases from V, 3 bases from J; junction bases outside gene matches: 5. Based on the germline V gene (reference sequence), the CDR1 and CDR2 sequences are SGHNT and YYREEE. Reading from cysteine to phenylalanine, the CDR3 counts 15 amino acids. Only the CDR3 part of the read is kept: 45 bases, read in frame from the first base. The clonotype was recovered from a woman aged 18-30 years in good health. Sequenced sample: naive CD4+ T cells from blood. Sample cell subset or site, as interpreted from the label and publication: true naive CD4+ T cells. The chain employs TRBV5-4 and TRBJ2-3, and 10 junctional nucleotides match TRBD2. The DNA is as follows: TGTGCCAGCAGCCTAGCGGGAGTCAGTACAGATACGCAGTATTTT. Its amino acids are CASSLAGVSTDTQYF.